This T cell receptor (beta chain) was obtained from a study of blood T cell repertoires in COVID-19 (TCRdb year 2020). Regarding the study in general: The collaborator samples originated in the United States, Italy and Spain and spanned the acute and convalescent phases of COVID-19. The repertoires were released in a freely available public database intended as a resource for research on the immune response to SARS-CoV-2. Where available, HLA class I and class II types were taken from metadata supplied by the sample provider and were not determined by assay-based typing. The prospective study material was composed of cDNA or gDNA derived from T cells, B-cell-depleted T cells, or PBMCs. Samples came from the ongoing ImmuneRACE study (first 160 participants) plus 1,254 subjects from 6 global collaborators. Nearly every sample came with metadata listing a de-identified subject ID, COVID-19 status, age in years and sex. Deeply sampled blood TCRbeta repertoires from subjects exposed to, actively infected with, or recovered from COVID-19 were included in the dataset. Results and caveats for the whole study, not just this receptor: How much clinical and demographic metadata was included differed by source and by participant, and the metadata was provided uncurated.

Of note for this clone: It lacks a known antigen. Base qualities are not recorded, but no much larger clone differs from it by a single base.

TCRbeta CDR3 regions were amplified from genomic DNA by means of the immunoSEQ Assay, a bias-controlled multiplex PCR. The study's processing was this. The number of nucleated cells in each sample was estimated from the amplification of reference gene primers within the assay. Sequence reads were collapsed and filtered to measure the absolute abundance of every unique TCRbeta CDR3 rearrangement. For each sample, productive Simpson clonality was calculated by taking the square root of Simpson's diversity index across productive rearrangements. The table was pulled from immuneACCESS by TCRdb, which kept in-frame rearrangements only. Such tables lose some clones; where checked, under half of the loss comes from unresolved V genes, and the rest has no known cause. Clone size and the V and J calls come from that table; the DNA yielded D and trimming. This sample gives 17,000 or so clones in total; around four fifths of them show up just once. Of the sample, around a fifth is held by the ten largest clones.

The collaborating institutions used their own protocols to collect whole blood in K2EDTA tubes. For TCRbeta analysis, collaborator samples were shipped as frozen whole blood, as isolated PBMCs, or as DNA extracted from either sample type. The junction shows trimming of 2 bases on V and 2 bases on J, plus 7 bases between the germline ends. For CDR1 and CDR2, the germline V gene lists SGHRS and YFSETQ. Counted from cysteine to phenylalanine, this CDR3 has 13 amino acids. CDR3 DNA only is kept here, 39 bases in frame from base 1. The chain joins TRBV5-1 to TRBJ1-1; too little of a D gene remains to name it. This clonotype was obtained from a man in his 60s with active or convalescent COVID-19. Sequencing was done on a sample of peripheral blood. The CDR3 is CASSFSDNTEAFF. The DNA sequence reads TGCGCCAGCAGCTTTTCAGATAACACTGAAGCTTTCTTT.